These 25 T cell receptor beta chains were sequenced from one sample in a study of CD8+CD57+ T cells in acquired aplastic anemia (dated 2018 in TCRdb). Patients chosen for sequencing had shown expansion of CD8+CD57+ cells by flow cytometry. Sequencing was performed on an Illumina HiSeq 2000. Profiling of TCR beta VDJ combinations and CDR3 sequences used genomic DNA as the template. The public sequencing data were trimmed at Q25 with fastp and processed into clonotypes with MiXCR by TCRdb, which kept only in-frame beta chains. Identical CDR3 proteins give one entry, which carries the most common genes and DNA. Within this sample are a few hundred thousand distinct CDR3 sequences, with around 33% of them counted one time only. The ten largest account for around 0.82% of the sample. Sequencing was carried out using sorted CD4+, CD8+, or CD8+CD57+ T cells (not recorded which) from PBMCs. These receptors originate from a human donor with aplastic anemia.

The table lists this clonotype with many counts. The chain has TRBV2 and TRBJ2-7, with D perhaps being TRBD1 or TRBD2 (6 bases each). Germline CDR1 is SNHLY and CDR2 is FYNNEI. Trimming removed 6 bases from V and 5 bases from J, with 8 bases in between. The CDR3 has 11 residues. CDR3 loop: CASRGGHEQYF. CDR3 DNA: TGTGCCAGCAGGGGGGGCCACGAGCAGTACTTC.

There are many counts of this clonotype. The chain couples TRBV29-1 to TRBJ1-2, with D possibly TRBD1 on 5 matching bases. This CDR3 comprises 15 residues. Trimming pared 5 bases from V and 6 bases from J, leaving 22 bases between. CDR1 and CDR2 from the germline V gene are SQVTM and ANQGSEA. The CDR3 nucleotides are TGCAGCGTTCCAATCGTGACAGAGAAACGAGATGGCTACACCTTC. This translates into CSVPIVTEKRDGYTF. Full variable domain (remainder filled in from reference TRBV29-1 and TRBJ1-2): SAVISQKPSRDICQRGTSLTIQCQVDSQVTMMFWYRQQPGQSLTLIATANQGSEATYESGFVIDKFPISRPNLTFSTLTVSNMSPEDSSIYLCSVPIVTEKRDGYTFGSGTRLTVV.

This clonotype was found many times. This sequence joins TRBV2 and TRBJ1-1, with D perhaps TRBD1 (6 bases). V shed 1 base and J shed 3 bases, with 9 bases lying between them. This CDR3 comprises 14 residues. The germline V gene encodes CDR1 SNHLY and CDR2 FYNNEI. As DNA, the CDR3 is TGTGCCAGCAGTGAAGTGTACAGGGACACTGAAGCTTTCTTT. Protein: CASSEVYRDTEAFF.

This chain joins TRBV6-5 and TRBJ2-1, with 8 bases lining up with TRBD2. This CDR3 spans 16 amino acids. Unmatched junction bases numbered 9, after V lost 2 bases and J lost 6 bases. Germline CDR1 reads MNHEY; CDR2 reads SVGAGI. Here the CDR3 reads CASSYQRESTPNEQFF. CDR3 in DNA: TGTGCCAGCAGTTACCAGCGGGAGAGCACCCCCAATGAGCAGTTCTTC.

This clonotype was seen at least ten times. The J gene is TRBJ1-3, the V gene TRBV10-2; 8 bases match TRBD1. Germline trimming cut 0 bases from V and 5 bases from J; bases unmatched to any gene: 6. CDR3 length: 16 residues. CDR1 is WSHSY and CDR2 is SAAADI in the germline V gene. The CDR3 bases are TGCGCCAGCAGTGAGTCGATCCAGGGGGCACGAAACACCATATATTTT. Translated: CASSESIQGARNTIYF.

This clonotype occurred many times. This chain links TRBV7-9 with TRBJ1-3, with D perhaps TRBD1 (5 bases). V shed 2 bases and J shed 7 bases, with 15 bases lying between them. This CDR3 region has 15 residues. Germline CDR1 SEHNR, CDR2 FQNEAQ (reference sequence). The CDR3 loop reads CASSLYEAGANTIYF. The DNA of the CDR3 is TGTGCCAGCAGCTTATATGAGGCCGGGGCGAACACCATATATTTT.

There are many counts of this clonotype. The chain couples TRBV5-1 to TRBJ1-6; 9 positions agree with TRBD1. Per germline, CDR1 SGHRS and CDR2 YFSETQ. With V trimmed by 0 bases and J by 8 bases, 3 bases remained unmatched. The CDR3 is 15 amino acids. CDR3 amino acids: CASSLGGQGHSPLHF. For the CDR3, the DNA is TGCGCCAGCAGCTTGGGGGGACAGGGTCATTCACCCCTCCACTTT.

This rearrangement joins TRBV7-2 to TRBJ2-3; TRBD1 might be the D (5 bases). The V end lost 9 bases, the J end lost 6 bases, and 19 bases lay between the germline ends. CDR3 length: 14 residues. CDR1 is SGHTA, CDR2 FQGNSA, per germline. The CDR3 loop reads CASTWGLREDTQYF. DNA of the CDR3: TGTGCCAGTACTTGGGGCCTCCGAGAGGATACGCAGTATTTT.

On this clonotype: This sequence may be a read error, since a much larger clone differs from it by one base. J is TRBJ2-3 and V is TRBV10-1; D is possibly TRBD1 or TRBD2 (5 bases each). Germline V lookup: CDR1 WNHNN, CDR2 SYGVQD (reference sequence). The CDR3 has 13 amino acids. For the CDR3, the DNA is TGCGCCAGCGGTGAGGGGCCCCGAGATACGCAGTATTTT. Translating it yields CASGEGPRDTQYF.

The CDR3 DNA is TGTGCCAGCAGGGCGGGGCACCTCGCCGTCAACACCTTC. Protein: CASRAGHLAVNTF. The rearrangement links TRBV6-2 or TRBV6-3 to TRBJ1-2; tentatively, D is TRBD1 (5 bases). Germline loops: CDR1 MNHEY, CDR2 SVGEGT. Trimming pared 6 bases from V and 12 bases from J, leaving 20 bases between. The length of the CDR3 is 13 residues.

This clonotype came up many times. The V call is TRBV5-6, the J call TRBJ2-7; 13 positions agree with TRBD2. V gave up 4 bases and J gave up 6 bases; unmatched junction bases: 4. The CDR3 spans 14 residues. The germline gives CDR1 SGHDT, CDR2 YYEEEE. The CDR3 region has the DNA TGTGCCAGCAGCCGGACTAGCGGGAGCCCCGAGCAGTACTTC. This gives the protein CASSRTSGSPEQYF.

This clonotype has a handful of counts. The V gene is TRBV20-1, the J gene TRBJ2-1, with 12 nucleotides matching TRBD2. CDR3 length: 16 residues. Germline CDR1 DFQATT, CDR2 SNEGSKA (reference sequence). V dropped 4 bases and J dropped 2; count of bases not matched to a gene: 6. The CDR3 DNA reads TGCAGTGCTACTCGGACTAGCGGGGTGGCCTACAATGAGCAGTTCTTC. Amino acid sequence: CSATRTSGVAYNEQFF.

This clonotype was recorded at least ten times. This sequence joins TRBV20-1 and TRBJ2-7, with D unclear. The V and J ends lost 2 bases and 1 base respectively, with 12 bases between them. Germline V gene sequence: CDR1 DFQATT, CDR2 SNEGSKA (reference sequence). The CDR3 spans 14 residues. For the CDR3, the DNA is TGCAGTGCTAGAAATCGACTTGAATCCTACGAGCAGTACTTC. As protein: CSARNRLESYEQYF.

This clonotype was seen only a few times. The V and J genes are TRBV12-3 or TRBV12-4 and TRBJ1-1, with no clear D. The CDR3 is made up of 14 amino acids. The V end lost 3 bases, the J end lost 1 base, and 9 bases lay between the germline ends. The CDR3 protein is CASSFFPENTEAFF. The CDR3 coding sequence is TGTGCCAGCAGTTTCTTTCCGGAGAACACTGAAGCTTTCTTT.

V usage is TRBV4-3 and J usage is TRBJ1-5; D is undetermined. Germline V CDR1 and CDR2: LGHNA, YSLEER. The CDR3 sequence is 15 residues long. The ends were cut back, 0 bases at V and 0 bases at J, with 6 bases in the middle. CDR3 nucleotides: TGCGCCAGCAGCCAAGATTTCGATAGCAATCAGCCCCAGCATTTT. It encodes CASSQDFDSNQPQHF.

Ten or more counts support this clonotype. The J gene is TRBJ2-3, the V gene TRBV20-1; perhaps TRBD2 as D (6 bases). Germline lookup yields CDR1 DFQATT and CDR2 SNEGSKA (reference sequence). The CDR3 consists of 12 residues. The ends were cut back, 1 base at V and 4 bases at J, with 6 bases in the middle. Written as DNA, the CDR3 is TGCAGTGCTAGAGGGGGGGCAGATACGCAGTATTTT. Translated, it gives CSARGGADTQYF.

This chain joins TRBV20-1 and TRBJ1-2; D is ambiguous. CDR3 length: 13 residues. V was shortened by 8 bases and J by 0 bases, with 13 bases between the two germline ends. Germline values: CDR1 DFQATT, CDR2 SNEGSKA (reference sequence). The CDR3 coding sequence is TGCAGTAGAACGGAGGGAGCTAACTATGGCTACACCTTC. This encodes CSRTEGANYGYTF.

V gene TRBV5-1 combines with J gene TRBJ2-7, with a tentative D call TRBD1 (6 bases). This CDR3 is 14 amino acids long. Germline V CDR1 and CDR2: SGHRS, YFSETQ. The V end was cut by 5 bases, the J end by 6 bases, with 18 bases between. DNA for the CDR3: TGCGCCAGCAGGGCAGGGGAAACCGTTCGCGAGCAGTACTTC. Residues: CASRAGETVREQYF.

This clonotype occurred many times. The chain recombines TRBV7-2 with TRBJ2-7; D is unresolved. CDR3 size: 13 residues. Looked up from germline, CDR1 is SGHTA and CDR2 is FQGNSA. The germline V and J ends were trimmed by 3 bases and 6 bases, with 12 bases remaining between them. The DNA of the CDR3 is TGTGCCAGCAGCTTGAAGTTCTCCCTCGAGCAGTACTTC. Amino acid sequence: CASSLKFSLEQYF.

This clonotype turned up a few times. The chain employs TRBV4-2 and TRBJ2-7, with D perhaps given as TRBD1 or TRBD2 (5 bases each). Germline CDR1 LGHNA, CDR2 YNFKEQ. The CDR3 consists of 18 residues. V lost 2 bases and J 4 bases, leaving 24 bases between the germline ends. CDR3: CASSQPRLGTELFYEQYF. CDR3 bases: TGTGCCAGCAGCCAACCTAGACTTGGGACGGAGCTGTTTTACGAGCAGTACTTC.

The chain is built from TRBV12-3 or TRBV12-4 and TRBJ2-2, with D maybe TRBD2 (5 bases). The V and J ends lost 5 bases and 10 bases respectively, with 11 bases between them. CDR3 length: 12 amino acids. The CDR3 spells CASSEQLAELFF. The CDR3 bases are TGTGCCAGCAGTGAACAGCTAGCGGAGCTGTTTTTT.

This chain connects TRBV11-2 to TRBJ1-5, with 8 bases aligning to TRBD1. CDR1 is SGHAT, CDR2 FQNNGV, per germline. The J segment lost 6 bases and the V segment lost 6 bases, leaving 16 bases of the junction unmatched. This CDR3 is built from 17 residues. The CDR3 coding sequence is TGTGCCAGCAGTCTCGGGACAGGAGGGCTGTCAGGTCAGCCCCAGCATTTT. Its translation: CASSLGTGGLSGQPQHF.

CDR3 in amino acids: CASSPKFGTNLAQETQYF. For the CDR3, the DNA is TGTGCCAGCAGCCCAAAGTTCGGCACCAACCTGGCTCAAGAGACCCAGTACTTC. The rearrangement links TRBV7-9 to TRBJ2-5, with D unresolved. Germline CDR1 reads SEHNR; CDR2 reads FQNEAQ (reference sequence). CDR3 length equals 18 residues. V lost 5 bases and J 2 bases, leaving 24 bases between the germline ends.

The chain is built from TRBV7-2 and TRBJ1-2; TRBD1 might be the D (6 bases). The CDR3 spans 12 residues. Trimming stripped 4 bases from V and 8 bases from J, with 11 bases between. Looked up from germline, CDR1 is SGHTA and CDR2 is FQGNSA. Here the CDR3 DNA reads TGTGCCAGCAGCTGGGAAGGGGGGGGCTACACCTTC. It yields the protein CASSWEGGGYTF.

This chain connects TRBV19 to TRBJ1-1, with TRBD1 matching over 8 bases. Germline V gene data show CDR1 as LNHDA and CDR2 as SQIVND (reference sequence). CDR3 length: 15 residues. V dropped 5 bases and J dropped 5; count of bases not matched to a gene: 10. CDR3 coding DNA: TGTGCCAGTAGTGAAAATTCAGGGGGCTGGACTGAAGCTTTCTTT. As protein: CASSENSGGWTEAFF.